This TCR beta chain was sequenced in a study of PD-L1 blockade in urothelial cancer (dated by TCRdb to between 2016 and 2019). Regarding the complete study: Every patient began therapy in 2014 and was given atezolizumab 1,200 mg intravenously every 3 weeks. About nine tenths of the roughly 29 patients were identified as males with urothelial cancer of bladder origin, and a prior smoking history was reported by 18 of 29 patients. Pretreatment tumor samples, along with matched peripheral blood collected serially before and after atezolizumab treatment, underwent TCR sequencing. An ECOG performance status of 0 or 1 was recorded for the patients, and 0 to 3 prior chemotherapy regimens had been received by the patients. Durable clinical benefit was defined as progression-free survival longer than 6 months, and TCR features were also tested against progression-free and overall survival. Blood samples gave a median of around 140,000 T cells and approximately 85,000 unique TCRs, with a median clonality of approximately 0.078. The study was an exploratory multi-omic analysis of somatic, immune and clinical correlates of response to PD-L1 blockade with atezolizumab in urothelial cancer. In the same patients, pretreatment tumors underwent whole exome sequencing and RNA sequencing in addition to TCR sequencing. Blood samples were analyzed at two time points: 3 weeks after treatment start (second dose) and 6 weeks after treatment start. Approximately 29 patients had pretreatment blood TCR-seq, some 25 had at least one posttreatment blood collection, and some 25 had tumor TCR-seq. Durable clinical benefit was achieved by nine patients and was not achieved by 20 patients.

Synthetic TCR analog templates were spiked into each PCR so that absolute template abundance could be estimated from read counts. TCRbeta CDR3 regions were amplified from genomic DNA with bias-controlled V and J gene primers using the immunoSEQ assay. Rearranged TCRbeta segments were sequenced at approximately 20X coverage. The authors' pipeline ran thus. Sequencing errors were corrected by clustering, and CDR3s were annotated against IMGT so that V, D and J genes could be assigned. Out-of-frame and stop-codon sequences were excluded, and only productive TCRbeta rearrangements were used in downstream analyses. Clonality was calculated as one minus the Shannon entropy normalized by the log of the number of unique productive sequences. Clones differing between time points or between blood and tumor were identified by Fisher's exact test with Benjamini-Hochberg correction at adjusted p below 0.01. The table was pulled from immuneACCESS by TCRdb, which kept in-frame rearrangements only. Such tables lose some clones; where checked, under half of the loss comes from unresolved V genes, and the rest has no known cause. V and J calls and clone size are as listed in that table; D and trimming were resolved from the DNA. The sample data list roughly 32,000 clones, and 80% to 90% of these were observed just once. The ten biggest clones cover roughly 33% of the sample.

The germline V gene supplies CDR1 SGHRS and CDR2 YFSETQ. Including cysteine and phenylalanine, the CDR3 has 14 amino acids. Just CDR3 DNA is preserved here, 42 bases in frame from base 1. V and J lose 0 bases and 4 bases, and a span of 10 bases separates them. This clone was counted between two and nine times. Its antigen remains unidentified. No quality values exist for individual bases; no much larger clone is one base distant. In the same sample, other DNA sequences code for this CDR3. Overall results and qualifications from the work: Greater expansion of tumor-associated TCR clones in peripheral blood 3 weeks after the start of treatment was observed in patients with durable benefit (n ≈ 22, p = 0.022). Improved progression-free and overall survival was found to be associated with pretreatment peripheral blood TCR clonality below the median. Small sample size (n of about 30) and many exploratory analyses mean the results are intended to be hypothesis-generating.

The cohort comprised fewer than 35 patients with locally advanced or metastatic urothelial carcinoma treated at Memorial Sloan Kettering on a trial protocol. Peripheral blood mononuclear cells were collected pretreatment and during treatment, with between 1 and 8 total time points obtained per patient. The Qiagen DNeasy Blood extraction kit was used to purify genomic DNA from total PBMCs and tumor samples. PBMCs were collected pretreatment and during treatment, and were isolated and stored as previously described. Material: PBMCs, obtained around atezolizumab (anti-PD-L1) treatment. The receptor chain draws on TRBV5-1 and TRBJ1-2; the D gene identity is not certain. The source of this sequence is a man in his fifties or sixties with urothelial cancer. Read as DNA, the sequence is TGCGCCAGCAGCTTGGAGTCGGTCCGCTATGGCTACACCTTC. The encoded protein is CASSLESVRYGYTF.